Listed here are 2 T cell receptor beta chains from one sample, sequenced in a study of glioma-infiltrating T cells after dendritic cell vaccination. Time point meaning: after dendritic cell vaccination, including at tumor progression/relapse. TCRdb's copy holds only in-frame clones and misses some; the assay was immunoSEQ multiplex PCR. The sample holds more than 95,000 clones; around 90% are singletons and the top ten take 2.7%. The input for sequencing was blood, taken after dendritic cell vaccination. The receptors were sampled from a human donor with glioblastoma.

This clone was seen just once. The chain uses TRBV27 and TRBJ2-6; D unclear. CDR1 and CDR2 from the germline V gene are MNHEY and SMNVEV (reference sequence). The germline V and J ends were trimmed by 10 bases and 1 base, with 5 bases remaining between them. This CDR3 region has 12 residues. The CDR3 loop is CAIQSGANVLTF. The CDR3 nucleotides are TGTGCCATCCAATCTGGGGCCAACGTCCTGACTTTC.

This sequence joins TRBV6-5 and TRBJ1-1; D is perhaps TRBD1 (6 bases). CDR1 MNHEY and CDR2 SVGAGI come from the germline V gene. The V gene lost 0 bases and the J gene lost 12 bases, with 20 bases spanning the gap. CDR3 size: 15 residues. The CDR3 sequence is CASSYSYRARLLTFF. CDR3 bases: TGTGCCAGCAGTTACTCATACAGGGCCCGCCTTCTGACTTTCTTT.